Following are 10 T cell receptor beta chains from one sample sequenced in a study of shared clonotypes between healthy human individuals. Sequencing was performed with immunoSEQ multiplex PCR; in TCRdb, only in-frame clones are kept and a portion is missing. The repertoire holds about 2.4 million clones, with around nine tenths as singletons. The sample taken for sequencing was naive CD4+ T cells sorted from blood. As to subset: CD45RA+ positively selected. The receptor set was obtained from a man younger than 35 in good health.

The chain recombines TRBV9 with TRBJ2-1, with 12 positions matching TRBD1. This CDR3 region has 14 residues. CDR1 is SGDLS and CDR2 is YYNGEE in the germline V gene. The trim removed 4 bases at V and 8 bases at J, leaving 4 bases unmatched. The CDR3 is CASSPRDRGHEQFF. The CDR3 DNA reads as TGTGCCAGCAGCCCCCGGGACAGGGGGCATGAGCAGTTCTTC.

The rearrangement links TRBV11-3 to TRBJ2-7, with 7 bases lining up with TRBD2. Losses at the gene ends were 0 bases for V and 7 bases for J; bases not matched to a gene: 12. The CDR3 has 16 amino acids. Germline V lookup: CDR1 SGHNT, CDR2 YENEEA. The CDR3 DNA is TGTGCCAGCAGCTTAGACTCTACGGGGGGAGTGGGAGAGCAGTACTTC. Its translation is CASSLDSTGGVGEQYF.

The chain has TRBV14 and TRBJ2-5, with no clear D. Germline V gives CDR1 SGHDN, CDR2 FVKESK. The germline V and J ends were trimmed by 5 bases and 5 bases, with 6 bases remaining between them. The CDR3 runs to 11 residues. CDR3 coding DNA: TGTGCCAGCAGCGGAGAGGAGACCCAGTACTTC. Translating it yields CASSGEETQYF.

The chain recombines TRBV19 with TRBJ2-5; D uncertain. The germline gives CDR1 LNHDA, CDR2 SQIVND (reference sequence). There are 12 residues in the CDR3. V was shortened by 5 bases and J by 5 bases, with 9 bases between the two germline ends. CDR3 nucleotides: TGTGCCAGTAGTTCGTCCGGTGAGACCCAGTACTTC. Protein sequence: CASSSSGETQYF.

The CDR3 coding sequence is TGTGCCAGCAGCCGCGGGTCGCTAGCGGGAGCCGAGACGCAGTATTTT. Translating gives CASSRGSLAGAETQYF. V gene TRBV5-5 combines with J gene TRBJ2-3; the match to TRBD2 covers 10 bases. This CDR3 contains 16 residues. After removal of 4 bases from V and 9 bases from J, the junction contained 14 bases not matched to a gene. Germline CDR1 and CDR2: SGHKS and YYEKEE (reference sequence).

The rearrangement links TRBV30 to TRBJ2-2, with 12 bases fitting TRBD2. The CDR3 totals 16 residues. From germline, CDR1 is GTSNPN and CDR2 SVGIG (reference sequence). Unmatched junction bases numbered 7, after V lost 4 bases and J lost 4 bases. CDR3 DNA sequence: TGTGCCTGGAAAAAGACTAGCGGGAGTGTCACCGGGGAGCTGTTTTTT. Amino acids: CAWKKTSGSVTGELFF.

The chain employs TRBV11-2 and TRBJ2-7; TRBD1 aligns across 10 bases. The V gene's germline CDR1 is SGHAT and CDR2 FQNNGV. V shed 5 bases and J 6 bases; nucleotides not matched to a gene: 7. The CDR3 loop spans 14 amino acids. CDR3 amino acids: CASSAGTGAGEQYF. In DNA form, the CDR3 reads TGTGCCAGCAGCGCCGGGACAGGGGCTGGCGAGCAGTACTTC.

This clone was counted only a few times. The gene calls are TRBV9 and TRBJ1-5; 7 bases map to TRBD1. This CDR3 region has 14 residues. Germline V gives CDR1 SGDLS, CDR2 YYNGEE. J lost 5 bases, V lost 0 bases, and 2 bases had no gene match. The CDR3 region has the DNA TGTGCCAGCAGCGTAGGGGACAGCTATCAGCCCCAGCATTTT. Residues: CASSVGDSYQPQHF.

The V gene is TRBV27, the J gene TRBJ1-2; 9 nucleotides align to TRBD1. With V trimmed by 6 bases and J by 6 bases, 5 bases remained unmatched. This CDR3 is 13 amino acids long. CDR1 is MNHEY and CDR2 is SMNVEV in the germline V gene (reference sequence). The CDR3 is CASSYRGLHGYTF. The CDR3 nucleotides are TGTGCCAGCAGCTACAGGGGGCTGCATGGCTACACCTTC.

The V gene is TRBV7-9, the J gene TRBJ2-3; tentatively, D is TRBD2 (5 bases). CDR1 is SEHNR and CDR2 is FQNEAQ in the germline V gene (reference sequence). V lost 1 base and J 2 bases, leaving 22 bases between the germline ends. This CDR3 comprises 19 residues. The CDR3 sequence: CASSLEHRHVGVVTDTQYF. The CDR3 DNA reads as TGTGCCAGCAGCTTAGAGCACCGGCATGTCGGGGTTGTCACAGATACGCAGTATTTT.